A single TCR beta chain is shown here with its context. CDR3 length: 15 residues. Germline CDR1 is SGHDT and CDR2 is YYEEEE. V was shortened by 0 bases and J by 0 bases, with 9 bases between the two germline ends. Seattle patients were enrolled during active infection and followed longitudinally. Study processing details: For nucleated cells, counts were estimated from reference gene primer amplification. TCRdb's copy holds only in-frame clones and misses some; the assay was immunoSEQ multiplex PCR. For V, J and clone size, that table is used; D and trimming come from the DNA. The top ten clones hold about 1.4% of a sample with 400,000 or so clones, approximately 91% of them seen once. The source of the sample is a study of blood T cell repertoires in COVID-19. Study-level background: PBMCs, B-cell-depleted T cells, or T cells were the source of the cDNA or gDNA that made up the material.

The chain combines TRBV5-6 with TRBJ1-2, with D unclear. The clonotype was recovered from a woman between 35 and 50 years old with COVID-19, enrolled during active disease. Input material: peripheral blood. CDR3 sequence reads: CASSLEPLTNYGYTF. For the CDR3, the DNA is TGTGCCAGCAGCTTGGAACCGCTAACTAACTATGGCTACACCTTC.